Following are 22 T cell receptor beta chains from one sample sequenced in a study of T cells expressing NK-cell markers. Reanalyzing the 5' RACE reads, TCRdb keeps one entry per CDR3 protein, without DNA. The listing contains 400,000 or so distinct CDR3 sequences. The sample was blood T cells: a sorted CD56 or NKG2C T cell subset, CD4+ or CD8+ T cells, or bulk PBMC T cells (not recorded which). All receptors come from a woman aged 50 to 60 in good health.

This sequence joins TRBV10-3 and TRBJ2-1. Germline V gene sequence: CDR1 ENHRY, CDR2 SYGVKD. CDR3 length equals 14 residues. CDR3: CAITADSSYNEQFF.

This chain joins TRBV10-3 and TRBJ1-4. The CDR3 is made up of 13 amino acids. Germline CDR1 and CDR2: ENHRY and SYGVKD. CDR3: CAIRRATNEKLFF.

The chain's CDR3 is CSVRQESYEQYF. V and J are TRBV29-1 and TRBJ2-7. CDR1 and CDR2 from the germline V gene are SQVTM and ANQGSEA. This CDR3 spans 12 amino acids.

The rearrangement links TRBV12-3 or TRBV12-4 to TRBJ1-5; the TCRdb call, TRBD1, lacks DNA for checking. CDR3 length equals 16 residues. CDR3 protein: CASSPLGTGGNQPQHF.

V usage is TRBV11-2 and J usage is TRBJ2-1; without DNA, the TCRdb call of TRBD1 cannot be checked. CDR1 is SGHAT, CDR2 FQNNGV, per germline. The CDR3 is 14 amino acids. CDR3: CASIRQGARNEQFF.

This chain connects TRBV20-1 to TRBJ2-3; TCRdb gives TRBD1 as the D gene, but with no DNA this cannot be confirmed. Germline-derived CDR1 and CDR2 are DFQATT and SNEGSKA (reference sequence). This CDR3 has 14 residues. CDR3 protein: CSATTGGLTDTQYF.

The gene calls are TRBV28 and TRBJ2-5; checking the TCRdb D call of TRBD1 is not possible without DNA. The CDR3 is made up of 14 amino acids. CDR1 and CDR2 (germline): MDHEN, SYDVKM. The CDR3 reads CASSFGGPQETQYF.

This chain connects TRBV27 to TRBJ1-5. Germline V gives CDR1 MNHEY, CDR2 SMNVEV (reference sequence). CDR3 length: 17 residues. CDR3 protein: CASSSLRGRVSNQPQHF.

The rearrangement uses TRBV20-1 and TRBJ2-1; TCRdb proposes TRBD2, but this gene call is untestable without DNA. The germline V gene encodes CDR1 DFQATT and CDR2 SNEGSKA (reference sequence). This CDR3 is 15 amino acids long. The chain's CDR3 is CSFKREGLFYNEQFF.

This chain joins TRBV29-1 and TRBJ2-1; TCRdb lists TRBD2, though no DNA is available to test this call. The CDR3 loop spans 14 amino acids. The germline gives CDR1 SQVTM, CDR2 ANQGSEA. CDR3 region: CSAFSGHSYNEQFF.

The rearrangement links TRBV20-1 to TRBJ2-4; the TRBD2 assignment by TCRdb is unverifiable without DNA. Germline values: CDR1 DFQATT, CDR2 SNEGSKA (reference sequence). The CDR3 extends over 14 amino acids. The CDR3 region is CSASLGLVKNIQYF.

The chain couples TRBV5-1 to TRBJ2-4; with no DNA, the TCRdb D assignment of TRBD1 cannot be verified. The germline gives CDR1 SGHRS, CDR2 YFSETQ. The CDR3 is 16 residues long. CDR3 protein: CASSTGQGLAKNIQYF.

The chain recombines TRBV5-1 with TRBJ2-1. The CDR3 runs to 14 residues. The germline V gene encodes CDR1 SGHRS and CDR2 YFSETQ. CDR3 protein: CASSLVSGYNEQFF.

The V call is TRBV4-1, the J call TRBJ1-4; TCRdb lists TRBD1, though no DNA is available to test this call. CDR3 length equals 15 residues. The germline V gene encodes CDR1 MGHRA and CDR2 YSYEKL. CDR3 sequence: CASSQAGGLKEKLFF.

This CDR3 is CASSLKKGLGTEAFF. The J gene is TRBJ1-1, the V gene TRBV5-1; checking the TCRdb D call of TRBD1 is not possible without DNA. Germline values: CDR1 SGHRS, CDR2 YFSETQ. The CDR3 runs 15 residues.

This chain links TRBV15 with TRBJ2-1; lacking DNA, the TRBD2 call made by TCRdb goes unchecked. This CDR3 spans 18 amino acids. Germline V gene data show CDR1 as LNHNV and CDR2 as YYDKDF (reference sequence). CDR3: CATSRKTGLATDYNEQFF. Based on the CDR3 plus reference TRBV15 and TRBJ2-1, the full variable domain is DAMVIQNPRYQVTQFGKPVTLSCSQTLNHNVMYWYQQKSSQAPKLLFHYYDKDFNNEADTPDNFQSRRPNTSFCFLDIRSPGLGDTAMYLCATSRKTGLATDYNEQFFGPGTRLTVL.

The CDR3 sequence is CASSQLLSYEQYF. The genes are TRBV6-6 and TRBJ2-7. The CDR3 totals 13 residues. The germline gives CDR1 MNHNY, CDR2 SVGAGI (reference sequence).

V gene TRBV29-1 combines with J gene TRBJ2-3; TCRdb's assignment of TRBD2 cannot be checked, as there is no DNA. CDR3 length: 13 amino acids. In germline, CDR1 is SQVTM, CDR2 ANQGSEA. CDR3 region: CSVELAHTDTQYF.

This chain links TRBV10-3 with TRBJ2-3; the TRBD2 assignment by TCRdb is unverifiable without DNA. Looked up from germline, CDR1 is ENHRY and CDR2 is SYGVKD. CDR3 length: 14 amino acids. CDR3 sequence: CAVLGAGNTDTQYF.

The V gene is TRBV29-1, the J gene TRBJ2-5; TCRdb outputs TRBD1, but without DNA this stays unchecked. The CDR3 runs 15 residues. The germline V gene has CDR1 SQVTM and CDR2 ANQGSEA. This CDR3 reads CSVEDGRRTPPAQYF.

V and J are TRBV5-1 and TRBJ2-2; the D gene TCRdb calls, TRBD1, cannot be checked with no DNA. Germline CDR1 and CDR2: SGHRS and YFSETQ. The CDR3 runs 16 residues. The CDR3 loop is CASSFEGQGRAGELFF. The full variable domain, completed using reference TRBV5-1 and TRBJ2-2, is KAGVTQTPRYLIKTRGQQVTLSCSPISGHRSVSWYQQTPGQGLQFLFEYFSETQRNKGNFPGRFSGRQFSNSRSEMNVSTLELGDSALYLCASSFEGQGRAGELFFGEGSRLTVL.

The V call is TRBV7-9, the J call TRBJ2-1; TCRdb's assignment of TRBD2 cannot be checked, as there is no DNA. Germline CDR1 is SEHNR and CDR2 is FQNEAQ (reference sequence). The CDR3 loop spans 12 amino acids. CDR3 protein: CASSWGGLEQFF.